The sequence of this T cell receptor beta chain was determined in a study of blood T cell repertoires in COVID-19. On the study more broadly: There were acute and convalescent COVID-19 samples, and they came from the United States, Italy and Spain. T cells, B-cell-depleted T cells, or PBMCs provided the cDNA or gDNA that served as material.

The germline V gene encodes CDR1 SQVTM and CDR2 ANQGSEA. The length of the CDR3 is 14 residues. The junction had 12 bases not matched to a gene; V was cut back by 6 bases and J by 9 bases. Per the original data handling: Amplified reference gene primers provided the basis for estimating nucleated cell counts. Some clones are missing from TCRdb's copy, which holds only in-frame ones; the method was immunoSEQ multiplex PCR. That table gives V, J and clone size, and the DNA gave D and trimming. The sample includes 200,000 to 250,000 clones, about 91% of them seen just once. V is TRBV29-1 and J is TRBJ2-1, with 9 bases lining up with TRBD2. This receptor was obtained from a man aged 30-40 years with acute or convalescent COVID-19. The sequenced sample consisted of peripheral blood. The CDR3 DNA reads TGCAGCGTCCAAAGAGCGGGAGGATCGGGTGAGCAGTTCTTC. As protein: CSVQRAGGSGEQFF.